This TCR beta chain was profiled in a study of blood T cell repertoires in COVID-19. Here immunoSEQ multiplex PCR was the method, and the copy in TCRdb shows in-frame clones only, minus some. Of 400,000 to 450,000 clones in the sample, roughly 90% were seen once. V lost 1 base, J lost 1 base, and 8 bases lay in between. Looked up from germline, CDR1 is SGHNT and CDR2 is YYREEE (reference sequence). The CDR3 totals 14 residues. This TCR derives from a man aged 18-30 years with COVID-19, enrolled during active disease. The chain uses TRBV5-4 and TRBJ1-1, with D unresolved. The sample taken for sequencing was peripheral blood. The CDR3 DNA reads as TGTGCCAGCAGCTTGTTTTCGGGGAACACTGAAGCTTTCTTT. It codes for CASSLFSGNTEAFF. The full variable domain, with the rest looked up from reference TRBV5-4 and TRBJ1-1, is ETGVTQSPTHLIKTRGQQVTLRCSSQSGHNTVSWYQQALGQGPQFIFQYYREEENGRGNFPPRFSGLQFPNYSSELNVNALELDDSALYLCASSLFSGNTEAFFGQGTRLTVV.